This paragraph covers one T cell receptor (beta chain) sequence. The antigen is not known. In the CD4+ fraction, cells were divided into CD45RA+ naive and CD45RA-negative memory subsets. Data came from immunoSEQ multiplex PCR; TCRdb stores just in-frame clones and leaves some out. The repertoire has 2.3 million or so clones, more than 80% of them found once; the top ten carry under 0.45%. This record comes from a study of shared clonotypes between healthy human individuals. Study-level results: Larger richness was generally estimated for naive than memory subsets. Few donors restricted represented genetic and exposure-history diversity. The sharing of 5% to 5.5% of naive CD4 clonotypes was seen across a handful of donors.

V lost 3 bases, J lost 3 bases, and 12 bases lay in between. CDR3 length: 14 amino acids. Germline assignment: CDR1 KGHSH and CDR2 LQKENI. This TCR was sampled from a man between 18 and 29 years old in good health. Some clones in this sample may be carry-over from other donors' samples. Input material: naive CD4+ T cells from PBMCs. Regarding subset: CD45RA+ positively selected. The chain carries TRBV18 and TRBJ2-7, with a weak D call TRBD2 (5 bases). The CDR3 region is CASSPKTGNYEQYF. CDR3 DNA sequence: TGTGCCAGCTCACCGAAGACGGGAAACTACGAGCAGTACTTC.